This TCR beta chain came from a study of T-cell memory formation after mild COVID-19 (dated by TCRdb to 2020 to 2023). Regarding the study in general: TCR sequence clusters from the two donors were found to be largely donor specific. Longitudinal TCRalpha and TCRbeta repertoire sequencing tracked T-cell clones expanding and contracting after mild COVID-19 in a couple of donors. Two young, previously healthy adult volunteers made up the cohort, one male and one female.

The table lists this clonotype with a few counts. Its binding antigen is unknown. No much larger clone is present one base from it, and per-base qualities are unavailable. Broader findings and caveats from the paper: Clones contracting from day 15 to 85 had balanced CD4/CD8 phenotypes, while a second wave expanding from day 15 to 37 was biased towards CD4+. Contracting CD4+ clones turned up mainly in the CM and EM memory subsets, whereas EMRA was where CD8+ clones were enriched. The study included only a couple of mild cases, and larger cohorts that include severe cases with pre-infection samples were judged to be necessary. Some responding clones were detected in pre-infection memory, which suggested that pre-existing cross-reactive memory T cells had joined the SARS-CoV-2 response. SARS-CoV-2 specificity was not confirmed for the second-wave clones peaking on day 37.

Looking up the germline V gene yields CDR1 SGHRS and CDR2 YFSETQ. The CDR3 contains 14 residues, cysteine and phenylalanine counted. Solely the CDR3 DNA is kept, with 42 bases framed from the first base. V has 0 bases trimmed and J has 8 bases trimmed; junction bases matching no gene number 2. Sequencer: Illumina NovaSeq 6000. cDNA libraries for TCRalpha and TCRbeta were prepared by 5'RACE using constant-segment primers, with sample barcodes and unique molecular identifiers added. RNA was extracted from every sample with Trizol reagent. Libraries were amplified in two PCR steps, with a second sample barcode and Illumina TruSeq adapters added in the second step. Libraries were sequenced on an Illumina NovaSeq with 2 x 150 bp paired-end reads. The paper's data handling went like this. Reads were demultiplexed and collapsed into UMI-guided consensus sequences with migec v1.2.7. With mixcr v2.1.11, UMI consensuses were aligned to TRA and TRB V and J templates and assembled into clonotypes. A clonotype was counted as expanded or contracted only if both edgeR and NoisET called the change significant, with noise models trained on biological replicates. For edgeR calls, the thresholds were a false discovery rate-adjusted p below 0.01 and a log2 fold-change of 1. As an exploratory analysis of dynamics, PCA with hierarchical clustering was applied to max-normalized trajectories of the 1000 most abundant clonotypes. Separately sequenced CD4+ and CD8+ repertoires were used to assign a CD4 or CD8 phenotype to each responding clone. TCRdb reanalyzed the raw reads on its own, using fastp at Q25 for trimming and MiXCR for clone calling, and kept in-frame beta chains. Rows merge per CDR3 protein into single entries with the most common DNA and genes. What appears here as the V and J calls and clone size reflects TCRdb's work, not the paper's. The sample table contains about 560,000 distinct CDR3 sequences; only one count was recorded for less than 25% of them. The ten biggest clones cover roughly 8.1% of the sample.

PBMCs were isolated by Ficoll-Paque density gradient centrifugation. Material for sequencing was PBMCs or a T cell subset sorted from them (not recorded which). This TCR came from an adult woman who had mild COVID-19 (a few samples of this study predate the infection). The sample titles of this study are shuffled in the database, so cell type and time point are left out; the donor was told from shared clones. Recombination connected TRBV5-1 to TRBJ2-4; the central 10 bases match TRBD2. The CDR3 reads as follows: CASSLEAGGDIQYF. At the DNA level, the sequence is TGCGCCAGCAGCTTGGAAGCGGGAGGGGACATTCAGTACTTC.